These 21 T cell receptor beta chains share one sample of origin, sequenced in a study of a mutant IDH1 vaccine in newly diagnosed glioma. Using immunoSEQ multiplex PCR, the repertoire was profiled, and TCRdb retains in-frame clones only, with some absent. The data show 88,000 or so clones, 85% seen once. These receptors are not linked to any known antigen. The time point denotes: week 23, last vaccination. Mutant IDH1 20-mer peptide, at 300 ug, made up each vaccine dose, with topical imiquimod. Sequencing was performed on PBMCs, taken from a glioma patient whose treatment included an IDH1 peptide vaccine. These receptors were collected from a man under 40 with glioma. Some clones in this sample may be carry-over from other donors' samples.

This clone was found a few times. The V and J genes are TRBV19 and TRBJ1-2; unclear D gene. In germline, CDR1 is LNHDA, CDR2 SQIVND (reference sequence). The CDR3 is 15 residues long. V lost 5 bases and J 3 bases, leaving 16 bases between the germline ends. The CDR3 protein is CASSHLGGMDYGYTF. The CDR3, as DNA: TGTGCCAGTAGTCATCTGGGCGGGATGGACTATGGCTACACCTTC. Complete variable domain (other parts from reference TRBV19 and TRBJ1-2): DGGITQSPKYLFRKEGQNVTLSCEQNLNHDAMYWYRQDPGQGLRLIYYSQIVNDFQKGDIAEGYSVSREKKESFPLTVTSAQKNPTAFYLCASSHLGGMDYGYTFGSGTRLTVV.

The CDR3 nucleotides read TGTGCCAGCAGCGGGGCTAGCGGGGGGGCACGGCAAGAGACCCAGTACTTC. It specifies CASSGASGGARQETQYF. V usage is TRBV5-4 and J usage is TRBJ2-5; TRBD2 matches 12 bases. This CDR3 is 17 amino acids long. V dropped 4 bases and J dropped 2; count of bases not matched to a gene: 9. CDR1 and CDR2 (germline): SGHNT, YYREEE (reference sequence).

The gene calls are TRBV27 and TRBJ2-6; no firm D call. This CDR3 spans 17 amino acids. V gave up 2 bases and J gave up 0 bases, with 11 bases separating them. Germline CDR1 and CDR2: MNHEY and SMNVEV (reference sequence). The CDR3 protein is CASSLRASFSGANVLTF. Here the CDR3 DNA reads TGTGCCAGCAGTTTAAGGGCCAGCTTCTCTGGGGCCAACGTCCTGACTTTC.

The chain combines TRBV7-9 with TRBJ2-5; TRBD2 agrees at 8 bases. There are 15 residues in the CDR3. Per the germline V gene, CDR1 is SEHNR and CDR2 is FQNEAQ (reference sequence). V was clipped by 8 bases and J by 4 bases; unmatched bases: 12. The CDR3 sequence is CASVSGGYERETQYF. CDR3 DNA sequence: TGTGCCAGCGTAAGCGGGGGATACGAGAGAGAGACCCAGTACTTC. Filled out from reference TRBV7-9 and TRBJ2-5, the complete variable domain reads DTGVSQNPRHKITKRGQNVTFRCDPISEHNRLYWYRQTLGQGPEFLTYFQNEAQLEKSRLLSDRFSAERPKGSFSTLEIQRTEQGDSAMYLCASVSGGYERETQYFGPGTRLLVL.

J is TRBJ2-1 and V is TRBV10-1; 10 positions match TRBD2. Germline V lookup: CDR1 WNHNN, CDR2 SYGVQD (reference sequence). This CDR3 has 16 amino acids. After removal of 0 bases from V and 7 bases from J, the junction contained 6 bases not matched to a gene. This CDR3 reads CASSESNPSGGNEQFF. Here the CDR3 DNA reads TGCGCCAGCAGTGAGTCGAATCCTAGCGGGGGAAATGAGCAGTTCTTC.

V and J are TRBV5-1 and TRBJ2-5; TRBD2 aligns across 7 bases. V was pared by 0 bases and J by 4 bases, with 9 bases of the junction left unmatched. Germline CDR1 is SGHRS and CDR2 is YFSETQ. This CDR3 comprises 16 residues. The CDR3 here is CASSLAPPGRRETQYF. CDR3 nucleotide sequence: TGCGCCAGCAGCTTGGCCCCCCCCGGGAGGAGAGAGACCCAGTACTTC.

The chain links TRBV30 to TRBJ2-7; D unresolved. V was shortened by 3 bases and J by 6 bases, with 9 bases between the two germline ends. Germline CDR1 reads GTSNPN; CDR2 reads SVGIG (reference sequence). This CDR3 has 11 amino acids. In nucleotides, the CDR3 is TGTGCCTGGAGCCAACGATCCGAGCAGTACTTC. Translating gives CAWSQRSEQYF. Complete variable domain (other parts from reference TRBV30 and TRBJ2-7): SQTIHQWPATLVQPVGSPLSLECTVEGTSNPNLYWYRQAAGRGLQLLFYSVGIGQISSEVPQNLSASRPQDRQFILSSKKLLLSDSGFYLCAWSQRSEQYFGPGTRLTVT.

The DNA of the CDR3 is TGTGCCAGTAGCTTTCGAAGGACAGGCAACGGAAACACCATATATTTT. Amino acid sequence: CASSFRRTGNGNTIYF. This rearrangement joins TRBV19 to TRBJ1-3; 7 nucleotides agree with TRBD1. The CDR3 totals 16 residues. CDR1 and CDR2 from the germline V gene are LNHDA and SQIVND (reference sequence). V shed 6 bases, J shed 4 bases, and the junction held 12 bases outside the gene matches. Full variable domain (missing parts from reference TRBV19 and TRBJ1-3): DGGITQSPKYLFRKEGQNVTLSCEQNLNHDAMYWYRQDPGQGLRLIYYSQIVNDFQKGDIAEGYSVSREKKESFPLTVTSAQKNPTAFYLCASSFRRTGNGNTIYFGEGSWLTVV.

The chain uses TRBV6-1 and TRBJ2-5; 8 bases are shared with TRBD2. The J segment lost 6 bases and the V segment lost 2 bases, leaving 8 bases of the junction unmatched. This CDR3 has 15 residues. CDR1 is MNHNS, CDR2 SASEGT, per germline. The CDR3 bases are TGTGCCAGCAGTGAATTTCCGGGACTAGGGAAGACCCAGTACTTC. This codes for CASSEFPGLGKTQYF.

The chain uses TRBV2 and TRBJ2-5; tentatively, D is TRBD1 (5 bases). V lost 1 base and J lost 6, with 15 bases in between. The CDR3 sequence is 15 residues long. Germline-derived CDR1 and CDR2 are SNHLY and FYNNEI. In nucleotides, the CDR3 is TGTGCCAGCAGTGAAGTCGGGTGGTCAGGGAAGACCCAGTACTTC. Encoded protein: CASSEVGWSGKTQYF.

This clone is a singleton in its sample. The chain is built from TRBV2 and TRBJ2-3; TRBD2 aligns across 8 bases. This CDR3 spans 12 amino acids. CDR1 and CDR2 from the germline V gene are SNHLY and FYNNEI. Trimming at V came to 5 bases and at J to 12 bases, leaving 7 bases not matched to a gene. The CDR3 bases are TGTGCCAGCAGTCCCCGAAGGACTAGCCAGTATTTT. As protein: CASSPRRTSQYF. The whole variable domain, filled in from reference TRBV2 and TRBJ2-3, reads EPEVTQTPSHQVTQMGQEVILRCVPISNHLYFYWYRQILGQKVEFLVSFYNNEISEKSEIFDDQFSVERPDGSNFTLKIRSTKLEDSAMYFCASSPRRTSQYFGPGTRLTVL.

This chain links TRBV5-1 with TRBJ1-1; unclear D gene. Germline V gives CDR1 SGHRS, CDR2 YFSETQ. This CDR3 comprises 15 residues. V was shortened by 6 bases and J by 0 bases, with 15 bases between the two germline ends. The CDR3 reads CASKEVGSMNTEAFF. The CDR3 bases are TGCGCCAGCAAGGAGGTCGGAAGCATGAACACTGAAGCTTTCTTT. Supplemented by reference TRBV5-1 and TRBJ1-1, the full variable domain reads KAGVTQTPRYLIKTRGQQVTLSCSPISGHRSVSWYQQTPGQGLQFLFEYFSETQRNKGNFPGRFSGRQFSNSRSEMNVSTLELGDSALYLCASKEVGSMNTEAFFGQGTRLTVV.

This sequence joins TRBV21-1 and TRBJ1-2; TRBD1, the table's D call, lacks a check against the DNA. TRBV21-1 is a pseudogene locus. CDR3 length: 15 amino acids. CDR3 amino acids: CASSKARGPDYGYTF. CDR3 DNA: TGTGCCAGCAGCAAAGCCAGGGGGCCAGACTATGGCTACACCTTC.

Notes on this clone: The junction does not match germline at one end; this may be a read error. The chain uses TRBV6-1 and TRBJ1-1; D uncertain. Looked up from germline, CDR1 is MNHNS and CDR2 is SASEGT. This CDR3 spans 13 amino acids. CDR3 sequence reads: CASSRSFTAVGLF. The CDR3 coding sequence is TGTGCCAGCAGTCGTTCGTTTACAGCGGTTGGGCTATTT.

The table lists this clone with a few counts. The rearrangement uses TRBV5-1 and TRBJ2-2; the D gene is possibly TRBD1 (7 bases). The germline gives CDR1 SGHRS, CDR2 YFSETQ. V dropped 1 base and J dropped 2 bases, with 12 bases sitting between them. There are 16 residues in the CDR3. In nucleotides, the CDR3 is TGCGCCAGCAGCTTGAGGCAGGGGGGAAACACCGGGGAGCTGTTTTTT. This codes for CASSLRQGGNTGELFF.

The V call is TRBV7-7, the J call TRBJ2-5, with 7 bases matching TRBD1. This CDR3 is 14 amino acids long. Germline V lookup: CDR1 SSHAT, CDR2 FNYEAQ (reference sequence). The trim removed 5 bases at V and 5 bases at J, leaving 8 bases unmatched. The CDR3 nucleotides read TGTGCCAGCAGCCCCGGGACAGCTGAGGAGACCCAGTACTTC. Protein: CASSPGTAEETQYF.

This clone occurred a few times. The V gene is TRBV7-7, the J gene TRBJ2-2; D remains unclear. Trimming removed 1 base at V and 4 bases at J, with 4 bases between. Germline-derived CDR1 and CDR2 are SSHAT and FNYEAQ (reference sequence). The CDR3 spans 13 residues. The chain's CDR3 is CASSLEATGELFF. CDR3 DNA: TGTGCCAGCAGCTTAGAGGCCACCGGGGAGCTGTTTTTT.

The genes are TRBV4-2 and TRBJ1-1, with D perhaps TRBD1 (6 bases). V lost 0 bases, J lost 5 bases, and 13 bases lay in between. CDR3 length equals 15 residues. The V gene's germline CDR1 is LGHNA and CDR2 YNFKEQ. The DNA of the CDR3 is TGTGCCAGCAGCCAAGATACAGGGATGGGGACTGAAGCTTTCTTT. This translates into CASSQDTGMGTEAFF.

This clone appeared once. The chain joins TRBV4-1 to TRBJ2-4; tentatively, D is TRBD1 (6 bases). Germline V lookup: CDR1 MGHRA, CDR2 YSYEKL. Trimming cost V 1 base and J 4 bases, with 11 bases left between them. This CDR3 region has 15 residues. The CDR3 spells CASSQVEGQKNIQYF. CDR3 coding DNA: TGCGCCAGCAGCCAAGTCGAGGGACAAAAAAACATTCAGTACTTC.

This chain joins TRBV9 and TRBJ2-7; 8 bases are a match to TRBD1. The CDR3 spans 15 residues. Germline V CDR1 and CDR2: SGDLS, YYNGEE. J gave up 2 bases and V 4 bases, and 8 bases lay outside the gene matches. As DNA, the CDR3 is TGTGCCAGCAGCCCCTTTGACAGGGGACCCTACGAGCAGTACTTC. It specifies CASSPFDRGPYEQYF.

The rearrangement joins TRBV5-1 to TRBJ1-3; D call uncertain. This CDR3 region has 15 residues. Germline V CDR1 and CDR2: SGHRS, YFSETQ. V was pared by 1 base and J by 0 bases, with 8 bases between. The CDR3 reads CASSLYGSSGNTIYF. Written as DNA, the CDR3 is TGCGCCAGCAGCTTGTACGGCAGCTCTGGAAACACCATATATTTT. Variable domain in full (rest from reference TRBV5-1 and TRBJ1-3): KAGVTQTPRYLIKTRGQQVTLSCSPISGHRSVSWYQQTPGQGLQFLFEYFSETQRNKGNFPGRFSGRQFSNSRSEMNVSTLELGDSALYLCASSLYGSSGNTIYFGEGSWLTVV.